Detailed here is one TCR beta chain. This clone was seen a few times. No cognate antigen has been identified for it. Per-base qualities were not stored, and no clone one base away is much larger. This sample is part of a study of shared clonotypes between healthy human individuals (dated by TCRdb to 2018 to 2020). Concerning the study at large: The cohort comprised a couple of women and a few men aged 18 to 49 years. Per donor, three plates each were used for CD4 naive and CD4 memory, two for CD8 naive, and one for CD8 memory. To estimate repertoire size and how much clonotypes are shared between individuals, the study performed deep sequencing of blood TCR repertoires from roughly five healthy adults. Different laboratories and diverse techniques were used to prepare libraries and sequence TCR repertoires, to increase sequencing depth and limit assay-specific biases. Per donor, leukapheresis produced somewhere between about 0.9 and 9 billion PBMCs.

Using the deep immunoSEQ assay, multiplex PCR amplified TCR CDR3 regions from genomic DNA. For each cell subset, the extracted genomic DNA was distributed evenly across all wells of several immunoSEQ 96-well plates, and each plate served as one replicate. For sorted subsets, each replicate PCR was loaded with approximately 0.2 ug genomic DNA, equivalent to about 30,000 T cell genomes. Purified libraries were measured with a Qubit 3.0 fluorometer, size-checked on a Bioanalyzer 2100, and measured again with the KAPA Library Quantification kit. Each immunoSEQ 96-well plate was sequenced on its own single-read 150-cycle Illumina NextSeq 550 flow cell. As for how the authors treated the data: Because only junctional sequences without quality scores were contained in the immunoSEQ output, filtering matching that applied to full-length reads could not be performed. Sequences were annotated with PyIR, a Python wrapper for IgBLAST v1.9, using IMGT germline references to assign V/J genes and CDR3. Reads with weak V/J assignments (E-value above 1e-6), missing CDR3, stop codons, out-of-frame junctions, or ambiguous translated residues were removed. V3J clonotypes were defined as sequences sharing an identical inferred V gene, J gene, and CDR3 amino acid sequence. Percentage overlap between repertoires was computed as shared unique clonotypes divided by the size of the smaller repertoire. Repertoire richness was assessed with RTK rarefaction, the Chao1 estimator, and Recon v2.1 estimates of unobserved clonotypes. OLGA was used to compute generation probabilities for all TCRbeta clonotypes that the gDNA method yielded from a few donors. The immuneACCESS repertoire file appears here via TCRdb, limited to in-frame rearrangements. These files lack a portion of the clones; in checked studies, under half of the deficit traces to unresolved V genes, and the cause of the others is not known. Clone size and the V and J calls come from that table; the DNA yielded D and trimming. The table for this sample lists 1.5 million to 2.5 million clones; roughly 95% of them were counted only once. The ten largest account for 1% to 1.5% of the sample.

Sequences MNHEY (CDR1) and SMNVEV (CDR2) are obtained from the germline V gene (reference sequence). V is clipped by 2 bases and J by 8 bases, and the sequence between their germline boundaries is 7 bases long. Including cysteine and phenylalanine, the CDR3 has 13 amino acids. The only DNA kept is the CDR3, 39 bases in frame from the first base. CD8 naive samples were obtained by positive selection for CCR7 among CD45RO-negative cells, yielding a CD45RA+CCR7+ population from which TemRA cells were excluded. Donors were healthy HIV-negative adults with no recently reported acute infections or vaccinations. Every donor was a Caucasian adult residing in Nashville, Tennessee, USA. Blood was obtained by leukapheresis, after which PBMCs were separated by Ficoll-Histopaque density gradient centrifugation and cryopreserved in liquid nitrogen vapor phase. Analytical flow cytometry was used to check the purity and quantity of every magnetically sorted T cell population. Genomic DNA was isolated from each sorted fraction and quantified by UV absorbance on a Nanodrop 2000c.

Study-wide conclusions, independent of this receptor: Pairwise subsampling led to the expectation that sequencing depth would affect the degree of clonotype sharing among donors. When a handful of donors were compared, the shared fraction of clonotypes was around 4.6% for naive CD4, 3.5% for naive CD8, roughly 2.5% for memory CD4, and 0.35% to 0.4% for memory CD8. Naive subsets generally had larger estimated clonotype richness than memory subsets did. Sampling was restricted to blood, and TCR repertoires in tissue are likely to differ from TCR repertoires in blood. The small number of donors limited the genetic and exposure-history diversity represented. Rarefaction of sorted-subset datasets indicated incomplete sequencing despite the large sequencing depth. Compared with non-shared clonotypes, clonotypes shared by all four sorted-subset donors had higher generation probabilities.

The rearranged chain carries TRBV27 and TRBJ1-6; too little of a D gene remains to name it. Sequenced input: naive CD8+ T cells sorted from blood. The cell subset or site label, read with the paper, signifies: CD45RA+CCR7+. The source of this sequence is a man aged 18 to 30 in good health. CDR3 sequence: CASSLTEDSPLHF. The nucleotide sequence is given as TGTGCCAGCAGTTTAACAGAAGATTCACCCCTCCACTTT.